Each of the 15 T cell receptor beta chains below was sequenced from the same sample in a study of T cells in Graves' hyperthyroidism and ophthalmopathy. Amplified TCR beta CDR3 regions came from RNA transcripts. A first-round RT-PCR of the TCR CDR3 used the HTBI primer set. In TCRdb, the multiplex PCR reads were re-called with MiXCR into one record per CDR3 protein. The repertoire holds about 700,000 distinct CDR3 sequences, about 14% seen once, with about 9.4% in the top ten. The sample was blood. These receptors originate from a woman aged 18 to 35 with Graves' hyperthyroidism.

This clonotype was seen at least ten times. The V call is TRBV13, the J call TRBJ2-7, with a weak D call TRBD1 (7 bases). CDR1 and CDR2 from the germline V gene are PRHDT and FYEKMQ (reference sequence). This CDR3 has 15 residues. V lost 4 bases to trimming and J lost 4 bases, with 17 bases between them. The CDR3 DNA reads as TGTGCCAGCAGCTCCCATCAGGGGGGATATTACGAGCAGTACTTC. As protein: CASSSHQGGYYEQYF. Together with reference TRBV13 and TRBJ2-7, the CDR3 gives the full variable domain: AAGVIQSPRHLIKEKRETATLKCYPIPRHDTVYWYQQGPGQDPQFLISFYEKMQSDKGSIPDRFSAQQFSDYHSELNMSSLELGDSALYFCASSSHQGGYYEQYFGPGTRLTVT.

This clonotype was counted ten times or more. J is TRBJ2-5 and V is TRBV29-1; D unresolved. CDR1 is SQVTM, CDR2 ANQGSEA, per germline. The ends were cut back, 4 bases at V and 3 bases at J, with 18 bases in the middle. The CDR3 spans 15 residues. Here the CDR3 reads CSVGIWWPQKETQYF. The CDR3 DNA reads as TGCAGCGTTGGAATCTGGTGGCCCCAGAAAGAGACCCAGTACTTC.

This clonotype came up a few times. The genes are TRBV4-3 and TRBJ2-4, with a weak D call TRBD2 (5 bases). This CDR3 contains 16 residues. With 1 base removed from V and 0 bases from J, the gap between germline ends came to 10 bases. Germline V CDR1 and CDR2: LGHNA, YSLEER. The CDR3 here is CASSQVLAGAKNIQYF. CDR3 DNA sequence: TGCGCCAGCAGCCAAGTATTGGCGGGAGCCAAAAACATTCAGTACTTC.

This clonotype was picked up a small number of times. The chain couples TRBV27 to TRBJ1-2; no firm D call. V was clipped by 6 bases and J by 2 bases, with 10 bases between them. The CDR3 is made up of 13 amino acids. Germline CDR1 MNHEY, CDR2 SMNVEV (reference sequence). Here the CDR3 DNA reads TGTGCCAGCAGAAACGGGCGCAACTATGGCTACACCTTC. This encodes CASRNGRNYGYTF.

This clonotype showed up many times. This sequence joins TRBV18 and TRBJ1-4; a possible D gene is TRBD1 (6 bases). Trimming took 4 bases from V and 0 from J, leaving 9 bases between them. The CDR3 is 15 residues long. Germline CDR1 is KGHSH and CDR2 is LQKENI. The CDR3 DNA follows: TGTGCCAGCTCACTACAGGGTGCAACTAATGAAAAACTGTTTTTT. Translated, it gives CASSLQGATNEKLFF.

The V call is TRBV2, the J call TRBJ2-1; 12 nucleotides align to TRBD2. The CDR3 runs 15 residues. Germline lookup yields CDR1 SNHLY and CDR2 FYNNEI. Losses at the gene ends were 6 bases for V and 7 bases for J; bases not matched to a gene: 7. CDR3 amino acids: CASSRLAGVGNEQFF. The DNA for the CDR3 is TGTGCCAGCAGCCGACTAGCGGGAGTTGGGAATGAGCAGTTCTTC.

This clonotype was counted at least ten times. The chain has TRBV20-1 and TRBJ2-1; D gene uncertain. CDR1 DFQATT and CDR2 SNEGSKA come from the germline V gene (reference sequence). The V end lost 1 base, the J end lost 6 bases, and 13 bases lay between the germline ends. There are 14 residues in the CDR3. The CDR3 DNA reads TGCAGTGCTAGAGCTTTGATGGCTAGCAATGAGCAGTTCTTC. Translated, it gives CSARALMASNEQFF.

This clonotype was picked up many times. The chain joins TRBV28 to TRBJ2-7; 15 nucleotides match TRBD2. The CDR3 totals 17 residues. Germline CDR1 is MDHEN and CDR2 is SYDVKM. Losses at the gene ends were 5 bases for V and 3 bases for J; bases not matched to a gene: 8. The CDR3: CASSPWTSGREGYEQYF. The CDR3 DNA reads as TGTGCCAGCAGTCCCTGGACTAGCGGGAGGGAGGGCTACGAGCAGTACTTC.

Ten or more counts support this clonotype. This chain links TRBV6-1 with TRBJ1-5, with TRBD1 matching over 7 bases. J gave up 0 bases and V 6 bases, and 5 bases lay outside the gene matches. The germline CDR1 and CDR2 sequences are MNHNS and SASEGT. The length of the CDR3 is 15 residues. The CDR3 DNA sequence: TGTGCCAGCAGCGTAACAGGGGATAGCAATCAGCCCCAGCATTTT. It codes for CASSVTGDSNQPQHF.

The chain is built from TRBV18 and TRBJ1-1; 9 bases line up with TRBD1. CDR3 length: 16 residues. The germline gives CDR1 KGHSH, CDR2 LQKENI. Losses at the gene ends were 3 bases for V and 3 bases for J; bases not matched to a gene: 8. CDR3 sequence reads: CASSPGTGYFDTEAFF. CDR3 DNA: TGTGCCAGCTCACCCGGGACAGGGTATTTCGACACTGAAGCTTTCTTT.

The table lists this clonotype with a count of one. A much larger clonotype is one base distant, so this may be a read error. The V call is TRBV13, the J call TRBJ2-7, with D uncertain. CDR1 is PRHDT, CDR2 FYEKMQ, per germline (reference sequence). The CDR3 consists of 12 residues. CDR3 amino acids: CANSSHSYEQYF. The CDR3 DNA follows: TGTGCCAACAGCTCCCACTCCTACGAGCAGTACTTC.

This clonotype was recorded at least ten times. V gene TRBV30 combines with J gene TRBJ1-5; D is unclear. The V gene lost 2 bases and the J gene lost 4 bases, with 9 bases spanning the gap. CDR1 is GTSNPN, CDR2 SVGIG, per germline (reference sequence). This CDR3 is built from 13 residues. CDR3 in DNA: TGTGCCTGGAGTACTGGAGCTAATCAGCCCCAGCATTTT. Its translation: CAWSTGANQPQHF.

The sample holds a few counts of this clonotype. V is TRBV12-3 or TRBV12-4 and J is TRBJ2-1; 7 nucleotides match TRBD2. The CDR3 loop spans 12 amino acids. With V trimmed by 5 bases and J by 9 bases, 4 bases remained unmatched. The CDR3 loop reads CASSPRGTEQFF. The DNA for the CDR3 is TGTGCCAGCAGTCCGCGGGGGACTGAGCAGTTCTTC.

The sample holds a few counts of this clonotype. The J gene is TRBJ2-7, the V gene TRBV30; either TRBD1 or TRBD2 may fit D (6 bases each). V was shortened by 2 bases and J by 3 bases, with 11 bases between the two germline ends. The CDR3 loop spans 13 amino acids. Germline lookup yields CDR1 GTSNPN and CDR2 SVGIG (reference sequence). CDR3 nucleotide sequence: TGTGCCTGGAGTTTGGGGGGCATCTACGAGCAGTACTTC. Amino acids: CAWSLGGIYEQYF.

This clonotype was found many times. V and J are TRBV6-2 or TRBV6-3 and TRBJ2-3; D perhaps matches TRBD2 (6 bases). The germline CDR1 and CDR2 sequences are MNHEY and SVGEGT. Trimming stripped 2 bases from V and 4 bases from J, with 10 bases between. The CDR3 has 14 amino acids. The CDR3, as DNA: TGTGCCAGCAGTTACACGGGAGAGGCAGATACGCAGTATTTT. It translates to CASSYTGEADTQYF.